The source of this T cell receptor beta chain is a study of response to subunit inactivated influenza vaccine. General study results and limits: T cells newly recruited by each seasonal influenza vaccination are few, the authors suggested.

V was clipped by 3 bases and J by 2 bases, with 11 bases between them. This CDR3 contains 15 residues. In its sample, this clonotype was seen a few times. Its antigen remains unknown. TCRdb analysed the RT-PCR reads with MiXCR anew, one entry per CDR3 protein. The sample consists of 560,000 or so distinct CDR3 sequences, about 8% of them appearing once. The chain uses TRBV12-3 or TRBV12-4 and TRBJ2-1; possibly TRBD2 for D (5 bases). The source was PBMCs from blood, collected roughly 24 months after vaccination. The receptor was derived from a man aged 45-69 years who received an inactivated influenza vaccine. The CDR3 reads CASSFWTPTYNEQFF. The DNA of the CDR3 is TGTGCCAGCAGTTTTTGGACTCCCACCTACAATGAGCAGTTCTTC.